The present TCR beta chain was sequenced within a study of T cells in Graves' hyperthyroidism and ophthalmopathy. Study-wide results and limits: Blood also showed most of the thyroid clonotypes that were expanded above 0.001.

This clonotype was observed a handful of times. What it binds is unknown. Amplification of TCR beta CDR3 regions used RNA as the template. HTBI primers drove first-round RT-PCR of the TCR CDR3. In TCRdb, the multiplex PCR reads were re-called with MiXCR into one record per CDR3 protein. The sample holds some 580,000 distinct CDR3 sequences, approximately 15% seen once. The CDR3 totals 15 residues. Deletions cut 4 bases from V and 4 bases from J, with 16 bases between. In germline, CDR1 is MGHRA, CDR2 YSYEKL. The sequencing input was blood. The rearrangement links TRBV4-1 to TRBJ2-5; D may correspond to TRBD1 or TRBD2 (5 bases each). The TCR originated in a woman aged 40 to 50 with Graves' ophthalmopathy. In DNA, the CDR3 is TGCGCCAGCAGCCTGGGACCCAATGAGGGAGAGACCCAGTACTTC. Residues: CASSLGPNEGETQYF.